The 8 T cell receptor beta chains below come from one sample, sequenced in a study of response to subunit inactivated influenza vaccine. MiXCR, run by TCRdb on the RT-PCR reads, gives a single entry per CDR3 protein. The sample holds 400,000 to 650,000 distinct CDR3 sequences; 6.5% to 8% are singletons and the top ten take around 13%. This specimen was PBMCs from blood, taken approximately 25 months after vaccination. These receptors were taken from a man aged 50 to 69 who received an inactivated influenza vaccine.

The sample holds many counts of this clonotype. J is TRBJ1-5 and V is TRBV27, with TRBD1 as a possible D gene (6 bases). This CDR3 has 15 amino acids. V was trimmed by 6 bases and J by 0 bases, leaving 12 bases between them. From germline, CDR1 is MNHEY and CDR2 SMNVEV (reference sequence). Written as DNA, the CDR3 is TGTGCCAGCAGAGCGGACAGATATAGCAATCAGCCCCAGCATTTT. The encoded protein is CASRADRYSNQPQHF.

This clonotype was recorded once. The rearrangement uses TRBV25-1 and TRBJ2-7; tentatively, D is TRBD1 (6 bases). CDR1 and CDR2 from the germline V gene are MGHDK and SYGVNS. Between the trimmed V and J ends, which lost 2 bases and 7 bases, there was a span of 18 bases. This CDR3 has 15 residues. CDR3 DNA: TGTGCCAGCAGTGAACCGACAGGAATAAAGATTGAGCAGTACTTC. Amino acid sequence: CASSEPTGIKIEQYF.

The table lists this clonotype with many counts. The V gene is TRBV12-3 or TRBV12-4, the J gene TRBJ1-1; no clear D gene. There are 14 residues in the CDR3. V lost 5 bases and J lost 4, with 14 bases in between. CDR3 nucleotides: TGTGCCAGCAGTCTTGGAGGTGTGAGCACTGAAGCTTTCTTT. Protein sequence: CASSLGGVSTEAFF.

A remark on this clonotype: Possible read error: a much larger clone is one base away. The chain uses TRBV10-3 and TRBJ1-5, with TRBD1 as a possible D gene (6 bases). The CDR3 loop spans 14 amino acids. Germline V gives CDR1 ENHRY, CDR2 SYGVKD. CDR3 DNA: TGTGCCATCAGTGATAGGACAGACGCTTCTCCCCAGCAATTT. Its protein is CAISDRTDASPQQF.

This clonotype showed up just a few times. The CDR3 here is CASRRGGTAEAFF. The CDR3 region has the DNA TGTGCCAGCCGGCGCGGGGGGACCGCTGAAGCTTTCTTT. The chain joins TRBV3-1 to TRBJ1-1; tentatively, D is TRBD1 (5 bases). CDR1 LGHDT and CDR2 YNNKEL come from the germline V gene (reference sequence). V lost 8 bases and J lost 6, with 16 bases in between. The CDR3 extends over 13 amino acids.

Many counts were recorded for this clonotype. V and J are TRBV5-1 and TRBJ2-7; D possibly uses TRBD1 or TRBD2 (8 bases each). Germline assignment: CDR1 SGHRS and CDR2 YFSETQ. CDR3 length: 15 residues. Trimming removed 4 bases at V and 2 bases at J, with 16 bases between. CDR3 loop: CASSPGGTGAYEQYF. The CDR3 nucleotides read TGCGCCAGCAGCCCGGGAGGGACAGGAGCCTACGAGCAGTACTTC.

This clonotype was seen a few times. Since a much larger clone is just one base distant, this may be a read error. The rearrangement joins TRBV15 to TRBJ2-5, with no clear D. The CDR3 totals 14 residues. Trimming pared 1 base from V and 4 bases from J, leaving 10 bases between. Germline V lookup: CDR1 LNHNV, CDR2 YYDKDF (reference sequence). The chain's CDR3 is CATSRVARGETQYF. The CDR3 DNA reads as TGTGCCACCAGCAGAGTGGCACGAGGAGAGACCCAGTACTTC.

This clonotype was recorded at least ten times. The V gene is TRBV20-1, the J gene TRBJ2-3, with 8 bases that match TRBD1. Germline V gene lookup returns CDR1 DFQATT and CDR2 SNEGSKA (reference sequence). V lost 6 bases to trimming and J lost 1 base; unmatched junction nucleotides: 12. The CDR3 sequence is 16 residues long. CDR3 in amino acids: CSAHPLTGVRTDTQYF. CDR3 sequence (DNA): TGCAGTGCCCACCCCCTGACAGGGGTACGCACAGATACGCAGTATTTT.